This T cell receptor beta chain was observed in a study of shared clonotypes between healthy human individuals. Study outcomes and limitations: An effect of sequencing depth on clonotype sharing among donors was expected. Larger estimated richness was generally recorded for naive subsets relative to memory subsets.

Here immunoSEQ multiplex PCR was the method, and the copy in TCRdb shows in-frame clones only, minus some. Counted here are roughly 1,600,000 clones, approximately 98.5% occurring once; the ten biggest clones make up about 0.4%. Turning to this clone: Its matching antigen is unknown.

The TCR comes from a man aged 30-40 years in good health. Sequencing was carried out using naive CD4+ T cells sorted from blood. Sample subset: CD45RA+ positively selected.

The CDR3 DNA is TGTGCCAGCAGTGAACTGGTTAACTCCTGGGCCAAAAACATTCAGTACTTC. Translating it yields CASSELVNSWAKNIQYF. The chain is built from TRBV6-1 and TRBJ2-4; D gene uncertain. This CDR3 region has 17 residues. Per the germline V gene, CDR1 is MNHNS and CDR2 is SASEGT. V gave up 2 bases and J gave up 1 base, with 15 bases separating them.